This note documents a single T cell receptor beta chain sequence. Its antigen is currently unknown. This sample was taken from a study of blood T cells in healthy people across ages. In germline, CDR1 is SGDLS, CDR2 YYNGEE. This CDR3 has 15 residues. Deletions cut 0 bases from V and 8 bases from J, with 17 bases between. A second PCR, run for roughly 7 to 11 cycles, used a sample-barcoded 5' primer plus a J-beta primer mix. TCRdb reanalysed the 5' RACE reads using MiXCR and keeps one entry per CDR3 protein. The profile shows about 670,000 distinct CDR3 sequences, 40% to 45% of them singletons. Overall study findings and caveats: Using unsorted PBMCs precluded a conclusive naive versus antigen-experienced comparison.

The receptor comes from an older man in good health. The chain has TRBV9 and TRBJ1-2; tentative D call: TRBD1 (5 bases). Sequencing input: blood. The CDR3 region is CASSVVLGPNVGYTF. As DNA, the CDR3 is TGTGCCAGCAGCGTAGTTCTGGGGCCGAACGTGGGCTACACCTTC.